One T cell receptor (beta chain) is described in this entry. Its antigen is as yet unknown. These data come from a study of OX40 agonist ivuxolimab in advanced cancers. The study's findings and limits: In the 0.1 to 3.0 mg/kg range, CD4+ and CD8+ blood T cells had expanded clonally by week 6.

Clones were read by immunoSEQ multiplex PCR, and TCRdb kept only the in-frame ones, dropping some. This sample has tens of thousands of clones, with 85% to 90% found just once. The CDR3 has 13 residues. CDR1 and CDR2 from the germline V gene are MDHEN and SYDVKM. The ends lost 8 bases at V and 6 bases at J; junction bases unmatched: 5. The TCR comes from an adult with an advanced solid tumor such as melanoma, head and neck, liver or kidney cancer. Source: CD4+ or CD8+ T cells sorted from blood, taken in a trial of the OX40 agonist ivuxolimab. This sequence joins TRBV28 and TRBJ1-5, with 9 nucleotides matching TRBD1. CDR3: CASASQGAQPQHF. CDR3 bases: TGTGCCAGCGCGTCACAGGGGGCTCAGCCCCAGCATTTT.